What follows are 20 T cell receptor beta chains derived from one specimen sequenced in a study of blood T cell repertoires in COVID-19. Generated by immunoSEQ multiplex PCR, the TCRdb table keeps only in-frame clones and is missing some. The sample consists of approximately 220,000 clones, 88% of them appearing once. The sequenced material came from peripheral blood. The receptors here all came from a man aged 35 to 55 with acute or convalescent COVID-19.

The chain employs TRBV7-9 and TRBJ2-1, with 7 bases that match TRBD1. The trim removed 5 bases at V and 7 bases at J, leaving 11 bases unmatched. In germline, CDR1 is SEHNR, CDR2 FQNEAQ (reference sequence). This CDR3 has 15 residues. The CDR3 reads CASSPGDREFNEQFF. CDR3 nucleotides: TGTGCCAGCAGCCCCGGAGACAGGGAATTTAATGAGCAGTTCTTC. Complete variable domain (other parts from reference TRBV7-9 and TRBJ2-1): DTGVSQNPRHKITKRGQNVTFRCDPISEHNRLYWYRQTLGQGPEFLTYFQNEAQLEKSRLLSDRFSAERPKGSFSTLEIQRTEQGDSAMYLCASSPGDREFNEQFFGPGTRLTVL.

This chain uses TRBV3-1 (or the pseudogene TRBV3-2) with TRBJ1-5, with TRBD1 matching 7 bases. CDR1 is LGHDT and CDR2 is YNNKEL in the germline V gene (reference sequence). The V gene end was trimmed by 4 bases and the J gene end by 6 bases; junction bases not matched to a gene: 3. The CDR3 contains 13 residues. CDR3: CASSRTGVQPQHF. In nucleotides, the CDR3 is TGTGCCAGCAGCCGTACAGGGGTTCAGCCCCAGCATTTT.

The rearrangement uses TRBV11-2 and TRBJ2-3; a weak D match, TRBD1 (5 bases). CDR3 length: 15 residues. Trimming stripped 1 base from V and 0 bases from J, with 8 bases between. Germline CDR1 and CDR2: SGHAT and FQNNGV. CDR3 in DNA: TGTGCCAGCAGCTTAGGTTGGGGCAGCACAGATACGCAGTATTTT. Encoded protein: CASSLGWGSTDTQYF.

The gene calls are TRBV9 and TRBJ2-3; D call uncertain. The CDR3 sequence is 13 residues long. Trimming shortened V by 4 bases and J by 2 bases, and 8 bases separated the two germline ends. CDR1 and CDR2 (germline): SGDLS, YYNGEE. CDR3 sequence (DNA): TGTGCCAGCAGCCTAATGTCCACAGATACGCAGTATTTT. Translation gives CASSLMSTDTQYF.

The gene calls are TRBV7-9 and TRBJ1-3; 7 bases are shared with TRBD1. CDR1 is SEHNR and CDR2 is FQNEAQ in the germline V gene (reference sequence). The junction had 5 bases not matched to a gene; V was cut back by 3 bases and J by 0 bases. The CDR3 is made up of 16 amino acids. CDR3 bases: TGTGCCAGCAGCTTCCTACAGGGGTCCTCTGGAAACACCATATATTTT. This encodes CASSFLQGSSGNTIYF.

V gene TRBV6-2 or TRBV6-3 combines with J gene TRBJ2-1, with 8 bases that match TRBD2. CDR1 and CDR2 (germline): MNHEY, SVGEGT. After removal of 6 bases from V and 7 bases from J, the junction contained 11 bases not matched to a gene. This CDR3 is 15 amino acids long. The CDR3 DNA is TGTGCCAGCAGCCTAACTAGCGGAAGGTATAATGAGCAGTTCTTC. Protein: CASSLTSGRYNEQFF.

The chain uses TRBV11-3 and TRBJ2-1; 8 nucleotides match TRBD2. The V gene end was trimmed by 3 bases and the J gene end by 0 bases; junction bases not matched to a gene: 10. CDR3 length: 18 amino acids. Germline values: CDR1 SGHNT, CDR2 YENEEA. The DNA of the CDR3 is TGTGCCAGCAGCTTGAGAGCGGGAGTGGAAGGCTCCTACAATGAGCAGTTCTTC. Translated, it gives CASSLRAGVEGSYNEQFF.

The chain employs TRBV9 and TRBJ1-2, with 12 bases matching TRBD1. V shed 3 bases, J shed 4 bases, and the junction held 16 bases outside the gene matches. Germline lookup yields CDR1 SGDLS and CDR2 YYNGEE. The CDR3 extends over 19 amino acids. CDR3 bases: TGTGCCAGCAGCGCAGATGGGGGACAGGGGGCCGCTTGGGCCTATGGCTACACCTTC. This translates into CASSADGGQGAAWAYGYTF.

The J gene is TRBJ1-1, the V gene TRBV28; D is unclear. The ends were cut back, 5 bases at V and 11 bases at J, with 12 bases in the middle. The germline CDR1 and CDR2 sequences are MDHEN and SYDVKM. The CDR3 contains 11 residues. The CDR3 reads CASSTRLKAFF. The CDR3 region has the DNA TGTGCCAGCAGTACGCGGTTGAAGGCTTTCTTT.

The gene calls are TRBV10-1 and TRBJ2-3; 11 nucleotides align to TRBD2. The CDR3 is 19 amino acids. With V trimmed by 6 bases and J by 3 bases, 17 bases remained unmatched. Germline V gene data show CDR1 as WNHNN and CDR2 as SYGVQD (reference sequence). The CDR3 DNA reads TGCGCCAGCAGAAAGAATGTGGCAGGACTAGCGGGTTTAACAGATACGCAGTATTTT. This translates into CASRKNVAGLAGLTDTQYF.

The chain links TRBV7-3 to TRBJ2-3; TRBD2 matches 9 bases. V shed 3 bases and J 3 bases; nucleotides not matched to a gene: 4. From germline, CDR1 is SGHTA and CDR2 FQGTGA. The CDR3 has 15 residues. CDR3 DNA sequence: TGTGCCAGCAGCTTCATAGCGGGAGAAACAGATACGCAGTATTTT. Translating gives CASSFIAGETDTQYF.

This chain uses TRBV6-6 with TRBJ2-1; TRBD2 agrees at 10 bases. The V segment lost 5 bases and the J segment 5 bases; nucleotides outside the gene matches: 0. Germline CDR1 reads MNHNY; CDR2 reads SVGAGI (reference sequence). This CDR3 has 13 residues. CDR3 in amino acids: CASSLAGDNEQFF. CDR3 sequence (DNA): TGTGCCAGCAGTCTAGCGGGGGACAATGAGCAGTTCTTC.

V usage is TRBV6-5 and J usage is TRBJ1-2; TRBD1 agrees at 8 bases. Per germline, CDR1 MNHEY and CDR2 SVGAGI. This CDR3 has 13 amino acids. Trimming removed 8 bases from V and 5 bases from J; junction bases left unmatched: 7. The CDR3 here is CASLGQGGYGYTF. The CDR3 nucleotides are TGTGCCAGCCTCGGACAGGGTGGATATGGCTACACCTTC.

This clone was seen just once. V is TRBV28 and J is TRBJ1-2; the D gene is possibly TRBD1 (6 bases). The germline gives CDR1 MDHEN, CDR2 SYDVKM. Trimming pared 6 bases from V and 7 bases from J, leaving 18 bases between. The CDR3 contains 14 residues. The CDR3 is CASSPGDARPGYTF. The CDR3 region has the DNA TGTGCCAGCAGCCCAGGGGACGCCCGTCCTGGCTACACCTTC.

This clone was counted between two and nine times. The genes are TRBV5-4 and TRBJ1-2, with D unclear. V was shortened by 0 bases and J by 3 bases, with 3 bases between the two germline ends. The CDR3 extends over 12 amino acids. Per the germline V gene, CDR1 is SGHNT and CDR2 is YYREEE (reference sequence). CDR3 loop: CASSLADYGYTF. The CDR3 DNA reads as TGTGCCAGCAGCTTGGCAGACTATGGCTACACCTTC. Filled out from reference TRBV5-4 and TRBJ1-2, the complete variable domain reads ETGVTQSPTHLIKTRGQQVTLRCSSQSGHNTVSWYQQALGQGPQFIFQYYREEENGRGNFPPRFSGLQFPNYSSELNVNALELDDSALYLCASSLADYGYTFGSGTRLTVV.

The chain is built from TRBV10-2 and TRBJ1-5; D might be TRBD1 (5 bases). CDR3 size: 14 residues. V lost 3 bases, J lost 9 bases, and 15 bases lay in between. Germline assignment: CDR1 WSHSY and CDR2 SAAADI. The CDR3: CASSEGAYRRPQHF. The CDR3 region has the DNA TGCGCCAGCAGTGAAGGGGCGTATCGCCGGCCCCAGCATTTT.

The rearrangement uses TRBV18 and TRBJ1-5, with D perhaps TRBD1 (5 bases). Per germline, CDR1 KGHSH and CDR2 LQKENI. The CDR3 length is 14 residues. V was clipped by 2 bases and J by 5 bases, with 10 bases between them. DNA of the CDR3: TGTGCCAGCTCACCAGGGGGAGGCTATCAGCCCCAGCATTTT. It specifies CASSPGGGYQPQHF. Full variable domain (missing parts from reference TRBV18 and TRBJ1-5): NAGVMQNPRHLVRRRGQEARLRCSPMKGHSHVYWYRQLPEEGLKFMVYLQKENIIDESGMPKERFSAEFPKEGPSILRIQQVVRGDSAAYFCASSPGGGYQPQHFGDGTRLSIL.

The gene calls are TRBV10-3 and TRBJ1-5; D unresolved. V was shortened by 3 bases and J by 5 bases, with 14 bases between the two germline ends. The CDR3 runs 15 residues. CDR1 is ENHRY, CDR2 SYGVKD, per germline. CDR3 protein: CAISEEGRVDQPQHF. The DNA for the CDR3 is TGTGCCATCAGTGAAGAGGGTCGGGTGGATCAGCCCCAGCATTTT.

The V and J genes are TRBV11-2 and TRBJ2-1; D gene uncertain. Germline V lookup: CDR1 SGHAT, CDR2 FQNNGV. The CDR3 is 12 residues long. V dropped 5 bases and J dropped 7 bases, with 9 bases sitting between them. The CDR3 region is CASSLEWNEQFF. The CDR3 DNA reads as TGTGCCAGCAGCCTGGAGTGGAATGAGCAGTTCTTC.

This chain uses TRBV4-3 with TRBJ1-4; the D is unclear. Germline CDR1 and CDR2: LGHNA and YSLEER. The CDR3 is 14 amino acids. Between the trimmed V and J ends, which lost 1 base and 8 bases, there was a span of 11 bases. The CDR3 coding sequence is TGCGCCAGCAGCCAAGCCGCGGTTGGGGAAAAACTGTTTTTT. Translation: CASSQAAVGEKLFF.